A single sample gave rise to the 5 T cell receptor beta chains below, sequenced in a study of CD8 T cells in Susac syndrome (dated by TCRdb to the late 2010s). The method behind the library was the immunoSEQ multiplex PCR assay. RNA was extracted with the RNeasy kit and roughly 0.45 to 1 ug was reverse transcribed using random hexamers. TCRdb reprocessed the public reads (quality trimming at Q25 with fastp, clone calling with MiXCR) and kept in-frame beta chains. A single entry per CDR3 protein holds the most common genes and DNA from its merged rows. The table for this sample lists tens of thousands of distinct CDR3 sequences; approximately 94% of them were counted only once. The ten top clones hold 0.26% of the sample. Sequencing was carried out using CD8+ T cells from PBMCs. The source of these receptors is a human donor in good health.

The chain joins TRBV6-5 to TRBJ2-1; the D is unclear. Trimming took 0 bases from V and 3 from J, leaving 9 bases between them. CDR1 MNHEY and CDR2 SVGAGI come from the germline V gene. The CDR3 runs to 15 residues. The CDR3 is CASSYSTNGYNEQFF. The CDR3 nucleotides are TGTGCCAGCAGTTACTCGACAAACGGCTACAATGAGCAGTTCTTC.

The rearrangement uses TRBV3-1 and TRBJ2-1; D may match TRBD1 or TRBD2 (5 bases each). CDR3 length: 17 amino acids. Germline loops: CDR1 LGHDT, CDR2 YNNKEL (reference sequence). V lost 0 bases, J lost 8 bases, and 20 bases lay in between. This chain's CDR3 is CASSQEGTPPGWDEQFF. CDR3 nucleotide sequence: TGTGCCAGCAGCCAAGAGGGGACCCCACCGGGGTGGGATGAGCAGTTCTTC.

The chain employs TRBV7-3 and TRBJ2-2; 8 nucleotides align to TRBD2. With 8 bases clipped from V and 3 bases from J, the junction kept 5 bases outside the gene matches. The CDR3 runs to 14 residues. Germline V lookup: CDR1 SGHTA, CDR2 FQGTGA. The CDR3 DNA follows: TGTGCCAGCTCGGGAGGGCCGTACACCGGGGAGCTGTTTTTT. Translation gives CASSGGPYTGELFF.

The gene calls are TRBV7-6 and TRBJ1-6; TRBD1 matches 7 bases. The CDR3 loop spans 16 amino acids. Germline V gene data show CDR1 as SGHVS and CDR2 as FNYEAQ. V lost 5 bases and J lost 0; bases outside the gene matches: 4. The CDR3, as DNA: TGTGCCAGCAGCCGAGGGGGCAGCTCCTATAATTCACCCCTCCACTTT. As protein: CASSRGGSSYNSPLHF.

The chain employs TRBV4-1 and TRBJ1-5; TRBD1 is a possible D gene (6 bases). Germline-derived CDR1 and CDR2 are MGHRA and YSYEKL. The V gene lost 4 bases and the J gene lost 3 bases, with 13 bases spanning the gap. The CDR3 covers 15 residues. CDR3 sequence: CASSPRQDPNQPQHF. The CDR3, as DNA: TGCGCCAGCAGCCCTAGACAGGACCCCAATCAGCCCCAGCATTTT.